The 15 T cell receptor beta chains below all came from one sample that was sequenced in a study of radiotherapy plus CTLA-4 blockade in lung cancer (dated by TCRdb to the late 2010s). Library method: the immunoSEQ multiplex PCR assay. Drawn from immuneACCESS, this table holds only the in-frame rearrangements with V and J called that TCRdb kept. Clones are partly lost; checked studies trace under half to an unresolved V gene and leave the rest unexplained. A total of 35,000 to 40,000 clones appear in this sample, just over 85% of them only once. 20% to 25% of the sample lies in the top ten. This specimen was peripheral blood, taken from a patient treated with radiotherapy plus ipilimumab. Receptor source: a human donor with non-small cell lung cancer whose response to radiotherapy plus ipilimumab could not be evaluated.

The DNA for the CDR3 is TGTGCCAGCAGTGAACTCCAGGGGAATCAGCCCCAGCATTTT. Translated, it gives CASSELQGNQPQHF. The chain recombines TRBV28 with TRBJ1-5, with a weak D call TRBD1 (6 bases). The V gene's germline CDR1 is MDHEN and CDR2 SYDVKM. CDR3 size: 14 residues. The V end lost 5 bases, the J end lost 4 bases, and 12 bases lay between the germline ends.

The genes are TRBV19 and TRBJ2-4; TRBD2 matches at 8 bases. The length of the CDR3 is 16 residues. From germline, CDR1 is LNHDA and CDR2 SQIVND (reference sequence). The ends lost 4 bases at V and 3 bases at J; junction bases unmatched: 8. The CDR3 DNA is TGTGCCAGTAGTAGCTTTAGCGGGGTAGTCAAAAACATTCAGTACTTC. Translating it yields CASSSFSGVVKNIQYF.

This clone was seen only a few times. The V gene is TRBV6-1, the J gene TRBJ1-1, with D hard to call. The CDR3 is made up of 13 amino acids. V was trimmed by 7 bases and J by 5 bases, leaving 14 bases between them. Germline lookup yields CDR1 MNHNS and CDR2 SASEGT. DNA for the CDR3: TGTGCCAGCAACGAAGTCTGGGAGACTGAAGCTTTCTTT. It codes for CASNEVWETEAFF.

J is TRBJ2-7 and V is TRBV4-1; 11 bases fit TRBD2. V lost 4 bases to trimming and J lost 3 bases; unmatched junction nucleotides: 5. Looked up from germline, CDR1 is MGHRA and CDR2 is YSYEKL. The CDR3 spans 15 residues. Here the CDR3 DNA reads TGCGCCAGCAGCCCGCTAGCGGGAGGTTTCTACGAGCAGTACTTC. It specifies CASSPLAGGFYEQYF.

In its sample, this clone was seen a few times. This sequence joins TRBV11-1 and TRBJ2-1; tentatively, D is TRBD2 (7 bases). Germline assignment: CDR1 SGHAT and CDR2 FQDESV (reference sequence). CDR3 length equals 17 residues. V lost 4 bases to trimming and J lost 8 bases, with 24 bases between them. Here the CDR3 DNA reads TGTGCCAGCAGCTCAAAGGGGGGGGCGCAGATCGGCGATGAGCAGTTCTTC. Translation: CASSSKGGAQIGDEQFF.

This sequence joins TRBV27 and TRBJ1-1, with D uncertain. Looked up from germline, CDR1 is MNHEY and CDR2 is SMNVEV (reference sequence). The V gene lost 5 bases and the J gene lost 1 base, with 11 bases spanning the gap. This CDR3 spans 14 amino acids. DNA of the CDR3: TGTGCCAGCAGTCCAACCACTCCGAACACTGAAGCTTTCTTT. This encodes CASSPTTPNTEAFF.

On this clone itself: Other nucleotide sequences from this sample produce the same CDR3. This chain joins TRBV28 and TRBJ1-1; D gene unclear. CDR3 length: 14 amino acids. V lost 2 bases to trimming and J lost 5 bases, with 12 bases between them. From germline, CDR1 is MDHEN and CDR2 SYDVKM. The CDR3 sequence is CASSLRGGGTEAFF. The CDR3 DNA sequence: TGTGCCAGCAGTTTACGGGGAGGAGGGACTGAAGCTTTCTTT. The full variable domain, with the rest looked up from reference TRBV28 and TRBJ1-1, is DVKVTQSSRYLVKRTGEKVFLECVQDMDHENMFWYRQDPGLGLRLIYFSYDVKMKEKGDIPEGYSVSREKKERFSLILESASTNQTSMYLCASSLRGGGTEAFFGQGTRLTVV.

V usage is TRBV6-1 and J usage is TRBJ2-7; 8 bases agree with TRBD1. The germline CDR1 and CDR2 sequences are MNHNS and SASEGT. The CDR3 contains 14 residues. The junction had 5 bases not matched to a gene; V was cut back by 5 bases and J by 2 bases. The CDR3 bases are TGTGCCAGCAGTAACGCCAGGGGGCCCTACGAGCAGTACTTC. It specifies CASSNARGPYEQYF.

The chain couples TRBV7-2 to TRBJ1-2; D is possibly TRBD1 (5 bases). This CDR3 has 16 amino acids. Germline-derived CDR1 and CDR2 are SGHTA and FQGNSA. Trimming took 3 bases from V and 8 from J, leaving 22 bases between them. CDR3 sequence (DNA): TGTGCCAGCAGCTTGCAGACCCAAATCCAAAAGGGGGGCTACACCTTC. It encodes CASSLQTQIQKGGYTF.

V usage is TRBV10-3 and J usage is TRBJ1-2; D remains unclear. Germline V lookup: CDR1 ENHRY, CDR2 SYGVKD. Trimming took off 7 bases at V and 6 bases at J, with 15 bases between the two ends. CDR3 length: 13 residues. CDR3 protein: CAITRRGIDGYTF. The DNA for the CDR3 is TGTGCCATCACCCGACGGGGTATCGATGGCTACACCTTC.

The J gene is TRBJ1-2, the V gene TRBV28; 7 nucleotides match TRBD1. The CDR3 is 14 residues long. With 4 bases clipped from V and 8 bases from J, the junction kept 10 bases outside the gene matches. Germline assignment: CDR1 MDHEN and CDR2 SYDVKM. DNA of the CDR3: TGTGCCAGCAGTTCGGCCGGGACAGCTACAGGCTACACCTTC. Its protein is CASSSAGTATGYTF.

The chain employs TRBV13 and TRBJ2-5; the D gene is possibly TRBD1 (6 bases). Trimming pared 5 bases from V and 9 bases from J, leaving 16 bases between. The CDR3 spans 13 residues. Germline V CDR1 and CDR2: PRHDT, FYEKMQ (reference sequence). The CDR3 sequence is CASSKQGLRAQYF. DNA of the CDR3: TGTGCCAGCAGCAAGCAGGGGCTCCGGGCCCAGTACTTC. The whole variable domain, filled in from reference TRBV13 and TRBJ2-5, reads AAGVIQSPRHLIKEKRETATLKCYPIPRHDTVYWYQQGPGQDPQFLISFYEKMQSDKGSIPDRFSAQQFSDYHSELNMSSLELGDSALYFCASSKQGLRAQYFGPGTRLLVL.

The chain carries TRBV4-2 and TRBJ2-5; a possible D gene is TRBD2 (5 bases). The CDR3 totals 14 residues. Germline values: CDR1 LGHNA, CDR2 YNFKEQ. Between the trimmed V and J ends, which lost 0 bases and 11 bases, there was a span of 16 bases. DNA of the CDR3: TGTGCCAGCAGCCAAGATCGAGGTATAAGGGAGCAGTACTTC. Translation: CASSQDRGIREQYF.

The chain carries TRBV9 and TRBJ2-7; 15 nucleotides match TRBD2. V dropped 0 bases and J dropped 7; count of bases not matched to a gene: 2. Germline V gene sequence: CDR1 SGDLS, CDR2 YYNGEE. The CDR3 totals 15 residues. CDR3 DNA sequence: TGTGCCAGCAGCGTAGGAGGACTAGCGGGAGGGGAGCAGTACTTC. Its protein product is CASSVGGLAGGEQYF.

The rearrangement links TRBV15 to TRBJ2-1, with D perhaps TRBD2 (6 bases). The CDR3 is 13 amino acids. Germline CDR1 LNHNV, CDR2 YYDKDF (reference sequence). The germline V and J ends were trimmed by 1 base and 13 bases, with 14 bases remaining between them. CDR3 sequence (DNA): TGTGCCACCAGCAGAGTTGGAGCGGGCACCCAGTTCTTC. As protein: CATSRVGAGTQFF.